The clone carrying this T cell receptor (beta chain) has only one observation. What it recognizes is unknown. This sample was taken from a study of CD8+CD57+ T cells in acquired aplastic anemia. Turning to the study itself: Each DNA sample taken from sorted CD4+ and CD8+ cells came to about 3.4 ug on average.

Study-wide results and limits: Controls and patients did not differ significantly in CD8+ Simpson's diversity.

This CDR3 region has 15 residues. CDR1 and CDR2 from the germline V gene are KGHDR and SFDVKD. V was trimmed by 3 bases and J by 1 base, leaving 9 bases between them. An expansion of CD8+CD57+ cells by flow cytometry had been shown in patients chosen for sequencing. All participating patients were living with severe acquired aplastic anemia. For CDR3 and TCR beta VDJ profiling, genomic DNA was the template used. TCRdb analysed the reads with MiXCR anew, one entry per CDR3 protein. This table holds more than 150,000 distinct CDR3 sequences, 40% to 55% found once. J is TRBJ2-4 and V is TRBV24-1; either TRBD1 or TRBD2 may fit D (5 bases each). Specimen: sorted CD4+, CD8+, or CD8+CD57+ T cells (not recorded which) from PBMCs. This TCR came from a human donor with aplastic anemia. The CDR3 spells CATSDAGSAKNIQYF. The DNA of the CDR3 is TGTGCCACCAGTGATGCAGGGAGCGCCAAAAACATTCAGTACTTC.